This T cell receptor beta chain was found in a study of blood T cell repertoires in COVID-19 (dated by TCRdb to about 2020). General notes on the study: Collaborator samples came from the United States, Italy and Spain and covered acute and convalescent phases of COVID-19. The prospective study material was composed of cDNA or gDNA derived from T cells, B-cell-depleted T cells, or PBMCs. The dataset comprised deeply sampled blood TCRbeta repertoires from subjects exposed to, actively infected with, or recovered from COVID-19. The repertoires were released in a freely available public database meant as a resource for research on the immune response to SARS-CoV-2. The samples were drawn from the first 160 participants of the ongoing ImmuneRACE study and from 1,254 subjects provided by 6 global collaborators. The sample metadata nearly always contained a de-identified subject ID, COVID-19 status, age in years and sex. Where available, HLA class I and class II types were obtained from metadata supplied by the sample provider rather than from assay-based typing. Broad study findings and their caveats: How much clinical and demographic metadata was included differed by source and by participant, and the metadata was provided uncurated.

Collaborating institutions collected whole blood in K2EDTA tubes following their own protocols. For TCRbeta analysis, collaborators shipped samples in one of three forms: frozen whole blood, isolated PBMCs, or DNA extracted from either of those sample types. TCRbeta CDR3 regions were amplified from genomic DNA using the immunoSEQ Assay, a bias-controlled multiplex PCR. The study's processing was this. Within the assay, amplification of reference gene primers was used to estimate how many nucleated cells each sample contained. To quantify the absolute abundance of each unique TCRbeta CDR3 rearrangement, sequence reads were collapsed and filtered. For each sample, productive Simpson clonality was calculated as the square root of Simpson's diversity index over productive rearrangements. TCRdb stores this immuneACCESS table with in-frame sequences only. Part of the clones is absent; in the studies checked, under half of the shortfall reflects unresolved V genes, and no reason is known for the rest. For V, J and clone size, that table is used; D and trimming come from the DNA. Across this sample there are 150,000 to 200,000 clones, with nearly 90% seen only once. The ten largest clonotypes hold 0.62% of the sample.

Turning to this clone: Its target antigen remains unknown. No qualities accompany the bases; no much larger clone lies one base away.

The germline ends are 16 bases apart after V is trimmed by 3 bases and J by 4 bases. The germline V gene (reference sequence) specifies LNHDA as CDR1 and SQIVND as CDR2. From cysteine to phenylalanine, the CDR3 is 16 amino acids long. Just CDR3 DNA is preserved here, 48 bases in frame from base 1. The specimen was peripheral blood. The receptor was isolated from a man in his forties or fifties with acute or convalescent COVID-19. In this chain, TRBV19 is recombined with TRBJ1-5; TRBD1 is possibly the D segment (5 matching bases). CDR3 loop: CASSIHGTWGNQPQHF. The nucleotides read TGTGCCAGTAGTATTCACGGGACTTGGGGGAATCAGCCCCAGCATTTT.